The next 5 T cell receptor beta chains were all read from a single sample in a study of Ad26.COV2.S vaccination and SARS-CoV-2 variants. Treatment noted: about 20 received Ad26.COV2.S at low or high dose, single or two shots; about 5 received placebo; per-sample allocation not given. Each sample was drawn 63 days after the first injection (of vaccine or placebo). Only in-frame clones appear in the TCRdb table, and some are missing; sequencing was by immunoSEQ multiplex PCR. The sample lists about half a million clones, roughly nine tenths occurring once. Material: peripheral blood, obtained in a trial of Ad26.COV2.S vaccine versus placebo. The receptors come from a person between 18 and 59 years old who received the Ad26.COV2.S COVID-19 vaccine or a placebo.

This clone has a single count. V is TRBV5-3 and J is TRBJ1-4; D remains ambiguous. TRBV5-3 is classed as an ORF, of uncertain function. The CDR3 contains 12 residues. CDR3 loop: CVTRRINEKLFF. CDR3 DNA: TGTGTAACCCGGCGGATTAATGAAAAACTGTTTTTT.

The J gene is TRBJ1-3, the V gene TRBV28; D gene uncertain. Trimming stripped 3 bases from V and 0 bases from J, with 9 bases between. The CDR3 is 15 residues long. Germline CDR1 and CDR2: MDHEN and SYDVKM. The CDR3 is CASSFGQISGNTIYF. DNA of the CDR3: TGTGCCAGCAGTTTCGGCCAAATCTCTGGAAACACCATATATTTT.

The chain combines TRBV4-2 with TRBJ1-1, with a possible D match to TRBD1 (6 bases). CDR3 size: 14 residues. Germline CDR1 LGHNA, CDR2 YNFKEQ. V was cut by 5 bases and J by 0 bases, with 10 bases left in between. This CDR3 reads CASSNPGVNTEAFF. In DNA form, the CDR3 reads TGTGCCAGCAGCAACCCAGGGGTGAACACTGAAGCTTTCTTT.

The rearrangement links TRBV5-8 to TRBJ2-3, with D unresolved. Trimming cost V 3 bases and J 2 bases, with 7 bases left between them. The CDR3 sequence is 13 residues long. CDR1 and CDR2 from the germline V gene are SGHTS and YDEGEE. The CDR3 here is CASSSTFTDTQYF. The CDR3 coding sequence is TGTGCCAGCAGCTCAACCTTCACAGATACGCAGTATTTT. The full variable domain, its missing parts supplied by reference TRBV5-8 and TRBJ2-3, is EAGVTQSPTHLIKTRGQQATLRCSPISGHTSVYWYQQALGLGLQFLLWYDEGEERNRGNFPPRFSGRQFPNYSSELNVNALELEDSALYLCASSSTFTDTQYFGPGTRLTVL.

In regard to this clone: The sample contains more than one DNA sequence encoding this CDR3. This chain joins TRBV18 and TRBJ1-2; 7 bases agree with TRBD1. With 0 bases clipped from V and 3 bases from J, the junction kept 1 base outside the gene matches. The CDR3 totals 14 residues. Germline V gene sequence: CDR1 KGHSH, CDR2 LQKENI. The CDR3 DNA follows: TGTGCCAGCTCACCACCCGGACAGGACTATGGCTACACCTTC. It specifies CASSPPGQDYGYTF.